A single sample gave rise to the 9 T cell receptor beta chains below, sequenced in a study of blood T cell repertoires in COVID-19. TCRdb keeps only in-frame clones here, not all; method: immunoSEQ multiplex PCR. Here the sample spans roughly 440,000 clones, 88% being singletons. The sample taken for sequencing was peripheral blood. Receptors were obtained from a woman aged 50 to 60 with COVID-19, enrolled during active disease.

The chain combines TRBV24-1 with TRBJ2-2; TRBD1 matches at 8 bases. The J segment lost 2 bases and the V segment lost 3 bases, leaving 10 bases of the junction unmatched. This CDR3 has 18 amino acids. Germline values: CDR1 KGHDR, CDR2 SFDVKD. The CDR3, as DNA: TGTGCCACCAGTGATCCCAACCCGGGACAGGCAAACACCGGGGAGCTGTTTTTT. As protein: CATSDPNPGQANTGELFF.

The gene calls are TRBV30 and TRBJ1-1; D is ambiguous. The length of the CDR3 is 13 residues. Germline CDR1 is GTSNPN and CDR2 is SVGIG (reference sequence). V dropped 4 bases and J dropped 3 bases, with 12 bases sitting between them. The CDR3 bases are TGTGCCTGGAACAACGGAGGTCACACTGAAGCTTTCTTT. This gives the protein CAWNNGGHTEAFF.

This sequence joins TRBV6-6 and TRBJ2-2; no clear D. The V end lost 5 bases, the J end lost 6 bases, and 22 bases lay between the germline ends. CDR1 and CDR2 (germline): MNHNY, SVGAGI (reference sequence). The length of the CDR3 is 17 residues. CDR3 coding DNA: TGTGCCAGCAGTCCATCCTCTGCTGGGCTTAATTCCGGGGAGCTGTTTTTT. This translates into CASSPSSAGLNSGELFF.

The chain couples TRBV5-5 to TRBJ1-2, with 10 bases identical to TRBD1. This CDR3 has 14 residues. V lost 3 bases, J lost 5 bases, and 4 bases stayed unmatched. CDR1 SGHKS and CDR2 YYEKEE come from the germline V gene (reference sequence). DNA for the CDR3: TGTGCCAGCAGCTCTGGACAGGGGGGGTATGGCTACACCTTC. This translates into CASSSGQGGYGYTF.

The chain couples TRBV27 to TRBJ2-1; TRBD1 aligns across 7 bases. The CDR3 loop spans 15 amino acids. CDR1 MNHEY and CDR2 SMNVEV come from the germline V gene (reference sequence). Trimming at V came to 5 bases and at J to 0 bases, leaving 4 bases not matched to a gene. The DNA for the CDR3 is TGTGCCAGCAGTCTCAGGGGGAGCTCCTACAATGAGCAGTTCTTC. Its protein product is CASSLRGSSYNEQFF.

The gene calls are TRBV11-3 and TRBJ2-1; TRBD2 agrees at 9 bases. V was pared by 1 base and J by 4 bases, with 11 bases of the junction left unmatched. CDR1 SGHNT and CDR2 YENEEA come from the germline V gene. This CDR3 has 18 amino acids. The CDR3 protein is CASSLGGPSGATYNEQFF. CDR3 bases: TGTGCCAGCAGCTTAGGAGGGCCTAGCGGGGCAACATACAATGAGCAGTTCTTC.

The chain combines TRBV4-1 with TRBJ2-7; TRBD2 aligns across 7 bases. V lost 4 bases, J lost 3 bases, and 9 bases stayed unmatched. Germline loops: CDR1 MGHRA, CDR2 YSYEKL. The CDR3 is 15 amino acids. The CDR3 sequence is CASSPLGAGIYEQYF. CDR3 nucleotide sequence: TGCGCCAGCAGCCCCCTGGGAGCGGGGATCTACGAGCAGTACTTC.

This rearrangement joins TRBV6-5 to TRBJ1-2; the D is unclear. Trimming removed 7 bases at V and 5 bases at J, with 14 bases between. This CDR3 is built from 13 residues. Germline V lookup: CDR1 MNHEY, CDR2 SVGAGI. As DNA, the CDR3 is TGTGCCAGCACAGCAGGCCGCCTTTATGGCTACACCTTC. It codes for CASTAGRLYGYTF.

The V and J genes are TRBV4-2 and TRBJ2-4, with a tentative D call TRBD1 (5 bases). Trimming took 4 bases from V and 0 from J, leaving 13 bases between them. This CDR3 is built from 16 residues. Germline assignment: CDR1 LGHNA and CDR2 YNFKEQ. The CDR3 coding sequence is TGTGCCAGCAGCCGAAGACAGATATTAGCCAAAAACATTCAGTACTTC. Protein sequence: CASSRRQILAKNIQYF.